The T cell receptor beta chain described here comes from a study of PD-L1 blockade in urothelial cancer. The data were produced by immunoSEQ multiplex PCR, yet TCRdb's version contains in-frame clones alone and is incomplete. Altogether tens of thousands of clones are present, around 90% being singletons, with the ten largest covering 7.5% to 8.5%. In germline, CDR1 is SGHVS, CDR2 FQNEAQ. Trimming left V 2 bases short and J 8 bases short, with 13 bases between. The CDR3 loop spans 14 amino acids. The sequence came from a man in his sixties with urothelial cancer. The gene calls are TRBV7-8 and TRBJ2-1; TRBD1 might be the D (6 bases). Here the sequenced sample was PBMCs, taken around atezolizumab (anti-PD-L1) treatment. The CDR3 sequence: CASSLITGQDEQFF. The CDR3 nucleotides are TGTGCCAGCAGCTTAATTACAGGGCAGGATGAGCAGTTCTTC.